This entry lists 22 T cell receptor beta chains sequenced from one sample in a study of blood T cell repertoires in COVID-19. Measured with immunoSEQ multiplex PCR; TCRdb has only the in-frame clones, and not every one. The sample includes a few hundred thousand clones, about 80% seen only once; the top ten take approximately 7.4%. Sequencing input: peripheral blood. The receptors shown here come from a woman between 50 and 59 years old with acute or convalescent COVID-19.

V gene TRBV6-5 combines with J gene TRBJ1-6; a weak D match, TRBD1 (6 bases). Deletions cut 10 bases from V and 7 bases from J, with 17 bases between. Germline CDR1 reads MNHEY; CDR2 reads SVGAGI. The CDR3 extends over 14 amino acids. This chain's CDR3 is CATGATRGNSPLHF. In DNA, the CDR3 is TGTGCCACAGGGGCCACCCGGGGCAATTCACCCCTCCACTTT.

The rearrangement joins TRBV4-3 to TRBJ1-1; D call uncertain. The CDR3 totals 17 residues. Trimming stripped 1 base from V and 1 base from J, with 16 bases between. Germline loops: CDR1 LGHNA, CDR2 YSLEER. DNA of the CDR3: TGCGCCAGCAGCCAAGGTAACGGGGAGAAATGGAACACTGAAGCTTTCTTT. This translates into CASSQGNGEKWNTEAFF.

The rearrangement uses TRBV9 and TRBJ1-4; possible D gene TRBD1, 6 bases. Germline CDR1 reads SGDLS; CDR2 reads YYNGEE. This CDR3 spans 14 amino acids. The ends were cut back, 3 bases at V and 5 bases at J, with 11 bases in the middle. The CDR3 bases are TGTGCCAGCAGCGCAACAGGGAACAATGAAAAACTGTTTTTT. This encodes CASSATGNNEKLFF.

The rearrangement uses TRBV4-3 and TRBJ2-3, with TRBD1 matching 7 bases. Germline V CDR1 and CDR2: LGHNA, YSLEER. CDR3 size: 14 residues. The V gene end was trimmed by 0 bases and the J gene end by 11 bases; junction bases not matched to a gene: 8. CDR3 bases: TGCGCCAGCAGCCAAGAATCAGGGGGTTTTAGGCAGTATTTT. Its translation: CASSQESGGFRQYF.

This rearrangement joins TRBV11-2 to TRBJ2-7; maybe TRBD1 (5 bases). The CDR3 has 11 residues. Germline CDR1 is SGHAT and CDR2 is FQNNGV. V was clipped by 7 bases and J by 7 bases, with 11 bases between them. The CDR3 spells CASTQGGEQYF. The CDR3, as DNA: TGTGCCAGCACTCAGGGTGGGGAGCAGTACTTC.

Note on this clone: One end of the junction fails to match germline, which may point to a read error. This chain joins TRBV7-7 and TRBJ2-2; 11 bases agree with TRBD2. Germline V gives CDR1 SSHAT, CDR2 FNYEAQ (reference sequence). The CDR3 spans 15 residues. The CDR3 is CASSSGTSGTGELFF. Written as DNA, the CDR3 is TGTGCTAGCAGCTCCGGGACTAGCGGCACCGGGGAGCTGTTTTTT.

This clone has only a few counts. The rearrangement uses TRBV9 and TRBJ1-6; TRBD1 agrees at 11 bases. V gave up 3 bases and J gave up 10 bases; unmatched junction bases: 6. Germline loops: CDR1 SGDLS, CDR2 YYNGEE. The CDR3 has 15 residues. The CDR3 DNA follows: TGTGCCAGCAGCGCAGGACAGGGGGCGACCTCACCCCTCCACTTT. Translation: CASSAGQGATSPLHF.

The chain combines TRBV28 with TRBJ1-6; D gene ambiguous. This CDR3 contains 13 residues. Germline CDR1 and CDR2: MDHEN and SYDVKM. With 5 bases removed from V and 10 bases from J, the gap between germline ends came to 12 bases. CDR3 amino acids: CASSGRARSPLHF. The CDR3 DNA reads TGTGCCAGCAGTGGGAGGGCTCGATCACCCCTCCACTTT.

V gene TRBV3-1 (or the pseudogene TRBV3-2) combines with J gene TRBJ2-1; TRBD1 matches 9 bases. This CDR3 spans 16 amino acids. Germline CDR1 and CDR2: LGHDT and YNNKEL (reference sequence). V was pared by 1 base and J by 3 bases, with 4 bases of the junction left unmatched. Written as DNA, the CDR3 is TGTGCCAGCAGCCAAGCACAGGGGGCGGGCTACAATGAGCAGTTCTTC. Translated: CASSQAQGAGYNEQFF.

The V gene is TRBV29-1, the J gene TRBJ2-1, with 10 positions matching TRBD2. The CDR3 spans 15 residues. The germline V gene has CDR1 SQVTM and CDR2 ANQGSEA. V shed 4 bases, J shed 4 bases, and the junction held 7 bases outside the gene matches. CDR3 sequence (DNA): TGCAGCGTTGCTACCGTAGCGGGAGGTTACAATGAGCAGTTCTTC. Its protein product is CSVATVAGGYNEQFF.

This rearrangement joins TRBV5-4 to TRBJ2-2, with 9 bases lining up with TRBD1. V dropped 2 bases and J dropped 5; count of bases not matched to a gene: 4. The CDR3 runs 15 residues. Per germline, CDR1 SGHNT and CDR2 YYREEE (reference sequence). The CDR3 nucleotides are TGTGCCAGCAGCTTCGGACAGGGGTGGACCGGGGAGCTGTTTTTT. Protein sequence: CASSFGQGWTGELFF.

The chain has TRBV18 and TRBJ2-7; 8 nucleotides line up with TRBD1. The CDR3 runs 14 residues. With V trimmed by 2 bases and J by 2 bases, 2 bases remained unmatched. Germline V CDR1 and CDR2: KGHSH, LQKENI. The CDR3, as DNA: TGTGCCAGCTCACCAGGGGGACAGGCCTACGAGCAGTACTTC. Protein sequence: CASSPGGQAYEQYF. Drawing the rest from reference TRBV18 and TRBJ2-7, the complete variable domain is NAGVMQNPRHLVRRRGQEARLRCSPMKGHSHVYWYRQLPEEGLKFMVYLQKENIIDESGMPKERFSAEFPKEGPSILRIQQVVRGDSAAYFCASSPGGQAYEQYFGPGTRLTVT.

The chain links TRBV5-1 to TRBJ2-2; D is possibly TRBD2 (6 bases). Trimming removed 4 bases from V and 5 bases from J, with 15 bases in between. The V gene's germline CDR1 is SGHRS and CDR2 YFSETQ. CDR3 size: 15 residues. The CDR3 loop reads CASSPGDLGTGELFF. Written as DNA, the CDR3 is TGCGCCAGCAGCCCGGGGGATCTGGGTACCGGGGAGCTGTTTTTT.

This chain connects TRBV11-2 to TRBJ1-1; a weak D match, TRBD1 (6 bases). Germline V gives CDR1 SGHAT, CDR2 FQNNGV. V lost 5 bases and J 7 bases, leaving 17 bases between the germline ends. This CDR3 has 14 residues. The CDR3 DNA sequence: TGTGCCAGCAGCACCCGAACGGGAGGGGGTGAAGCTTTCTTT. The encoded protein is CASSTRTGGGEAFF.

The rearrangement links TRBV14 to TRBJ2-1; 10 bases map to TRBD2. This CDR3 spans 15 amino acids. Germline loops: CDR1 SGHDN, CDR2 FVKESK. V shed 4 bases and J 8 bases; nucleotides not matched to a gene: 8. CDR3 DNA: TGTGCCAGCAGCCGGTATAGCGGGAGGACAGATGAGCAGTTCTTC. It codes for CASSRYSGRTDEQFF. Drawing the rest from reference TRBV14 and TRBJ2-1, the complete variable domain is EAGVTQFPSHSVIEKGQTVTLRCDPISGHDNLYWYRRVMGKEIKFLLHFVKESKQDESGMPNNRFLAERTGGTYSTLKVQPAELEDSGVYFCASSRYSGRTDEQFFGPGTRLTVL.

The chain has TRBV28 and TRBJ1-2; 7 bases match TRBD1. The germline gives CDR1 MDHEN, CDR2 SYDVKM. The junction had 4 bases not matched to a gene; V was cut back by 3 bases and J by 6 bases. This CDR3 comprises 13 residues. The CDR3 DNA reads TGTGCCAGCAGTTTTGAAGGGGGCGATGGCTACACCTTC. As protein: CASSFEGGDGYTF.

The V gene is TRBV27, the J gene TRBJ2-7; TRBD1 agrees at 7 bases. The CDR3 length is 14 residues. In germline, CDR1 is MNHEY, CDR2 SMNVEV (reference sequence). V was pared by 3 bases and J by 4 bases, with 6 bases of the junction left unmatched. The CDR3 nucleotides are TGTGCCAGCAGTTTTCCGGGACAGATATACGAGCAGTACTTC. This sequence encodes CASSFPGQIYEQYF.

This rearrangement joins TRBV2 to TRBJ1-5; 9 bases fit TRBD1. The CDR3 sequence is 16 residues long. V shed 1 base and J 2 bases; nucleotides not matched to a gene: 3. From germline, CDR1 is SNHLY and CDR2 FYNNEI. For the CDR3, the DNA is TGTGCCAGCAGTGAAGGGACAGGGGTACGCAATCAGCCCCAGCATTTT. The encoded protein is CASSEGTGVRNQPQHF.

The rearrangement uses TRBV28 and TRBJ1-2, with 9 bases that match TRBD1. There are 15 residues in the CDR3. CDR1 is MDHEN and CDR2 is SYDVKM in the germline V gene. V gave up 3 bases and J gave up 2 bases; unmatched junction bases: 4. The CDR3 DNA is TGTGCCAGCAGTTTTATAGGGACAGGGAACTATGGCTACACCTTC. The encoded protein is CASSFIGTGNYGYTF.

The CDR3 loop is CAIGRDHSPLHF. In nucleotides, the CDR3 is TGTGCCATCGGCAGGGATCATTCACCCCTCCACTTT. The chain carries TRBV12-3 or TRBV12-4 and TRBJ1-6, with TRBD1 as a possible D gene (5 bases). This CDR3 contains 12 residues. V was clipped by 10 bases and J by 8 bases, with 12 bases between them.

The CDR3 loop is CASSRSGLSNQPQHF. Written as DNA, the CDR3 is TGTGCCAGCAGTCGATCGGGACTCAGCAATCAGCCCCAGCATTTT. The chain recombines TRBV6-6 with TRBJ1-5; weak D call: TRBD1 (5 bases). Germline CDR1 reads MNHNY; CDR2 reads SVGAGI (reference sequence). CDR3 size: 15 residues. V lost 5 bases and J 1 base, leaving 12 bases between the germline ends.

Concerning this clone itself: This sample also contains other DNA sequences that code for the same CDR3. The chain employs TRBV6-5 and TRBJ1-4; 7 bases agree with TRBD1. V trimming: 6 bases; J trimming: 6 bases; junction bases outside the gene matches: 4. CDR3 length equals 13 residues. Looked up from germline, CDR1 is MNHEY and CDR2 is SVGAGI. As DNA, the CDR3 is TGTGCCAGCAGCCGGGACAGAGATGAAAAACTGTTTTTT. Protein sequence: CASSRDRDEKLFF.